The 11 T cell receptor beta chains below all came from one sample that was sequenced in a study (dated by TCRdb to the mid-2010s). The library came from RT-PCR. Reads for this sample came from an Illumina MiSeq. Using fastp at Q25 and MiXCR, TCRdb reprocessed the public reads and kept productive beta chains. Each entry is one CDR3 protein sequence, shown with its most common DNA and genes. For this sample there are almost 700,000 distinct CDR3 sequences; 12% to 15% appear just once. The ten largest clones take up 3.6% of the sample. The sequenced material came from memory CD4+ T cells from blood. These receptors all stem from a female donor in good health, serving as a healthy control.

The V and J genes are TRBV25-1 and TRBJ2-3, with TRBD2 as a possible D gene (6 bases). The germline V gene has CDR1 MGHDK and CDR2 SYGVNS. This CDR3 has 14 residues. V lost 2 bases and J lost 8, with 14 bases in between. CDR3 amino acids: CASSEITEGSTQYF. In nucleotides, the CDR3 is TGTGCCAGCAGTGAAATTACGGAGGGCAGTACGCAGTATTTT.

CDR3 residues: CASLSLRGSQHF. As DNA, the CDR3 is TGTGCCAGCCTATCTCTGAGGGGTTCCCAGCATTTT. The chain has TRBV6-1 and TRBJ1-5; perhaps TRBD1 as D (5 bases). Trimming took 8 bases from V and 11 from J, leaving 16 bases between them. CDR3 length: 12 residues. Germline V gives CDR1 MNHNS, CDR2 SASEGT.

The gene calls are TRBV6-5 and TRBJ2-6; no clear D gene. V was trimmed by 6 bases and J by 0 bases, leaving 12 bases between them. Germline loops: CDR1 MNHEY, CDR2 SVGAGI. The CDR3 is made up of 16 amino acids. The CDR3 protein is CASSGTSSSGANVLTF. The CDR3 region has the DNA TGTGCCAGCAGCGGTACTTCAAGCTCTGGGGCCAACGTCCTGACTTTC.

The rearrangement joins TRBV12-3 or TRBV12-4 to TRBJ2-3; the match to TRBD2 covers 7 bases. The V gene end was trimmed by 10 bases and the J gene end by 2 bases; junction bases not matched to a gene: 9. This CDR3 region has 14 residues. CDR3 nucleotide sequence: TGTGCCACATCTCGGGGGGATATCACAGATACGCAGTATTTT. Its protein product is CATSRGDITDTQYF.

This chain uses TRBV20-1 with TRBJ2-1; D is ambiguous. Germline V lookup: CDR1 DFQATT, CDR2 SNEGSKA (reference sequence). Trimming left V 0 bases short and J 16 bases short, with 25 bases between. The CDR3 totals 15 residues. The CDR3, as DNA: TGCAGTGCTAGAGACGCTAGGTCGGCGGCCTCGGCAAACTTCTTC. Its translation: CSARDARSAASANFF.

This clonotype was seen a handful of times. The CDR3 here is CASSFGQGAAGANVLTF. The DNA of the CDR3 is TGTGCCAGCAGCTTCGGACAGGGGGCTGCTGGGGCCAACGTCCTGACTTTC. The rearrangement uses TRBV7-2 and TRBJ2-6, with 11 nucleotides matching TRBD1. V lost 3 bases and J lost 2; bases outside the gene matches: 3. The CDR3 length is 17 residues. In germline, CDR1 is SGHTA, CDR2 FQGNSA.

This clonotype was seen more than once but under ten times. V usage is TRBV6-2 or TRBV6-3 and J usage is TRBJ2-3, with a possible D match to TRBD2 (6 bases). Trimming took 2 bases from V and 3 from J, leaving 12 bases between them. The CDR3 sequence is 15 residues long. Germline loops: CDR1 MNHEY, CDR2 SVGEGT. The CDR3 sequence is CASSYLGTPTDTQYF. In nucleotides, the CDR3 is TGTGCCAGCAGTTACCTCGGGACTCCGACAGATACGCAGTATTTT.

The V gene is TRBV12-3 or TRBV12-4, the J gene TRBJ1-5, with a weak D call TRBD1 (6 bases). The CDR3 loop spans 13 amino acids. Trimming cost V 5 bases and J 5 bases, with 10 bases left between them. The CDR3 sequence: CASSGQPDQPQHF. In DNA, the CDR3 is TGTGCCAGCAGTGGACAGCCTGATCAGCCCCAGCATTTT.

The gene calls are TRBV6-6 and TRBJ2-1; TRBD1 or TRBD2 may be the D gene (5 bases each). This CDR3 region has 12 residues. The ends were cut back, 5 bases at V and 12 bases at J, with 14 bases in the middle. Per the germline V gene, CDR1 is MNHNY and CDR2 is SVGAGI (reference sequence). This CDR3 is CASSPLGVWQFF. The CDR3 bases are TGTGCCAGCAGTCCCCTGGGGGTTTGGCAGTTCTTC.

Notes on this clonotype: This sequence may be a read error, since a much larger clone differs from it by one base. V gene TRBV20-1 combines with J gene TRBJ1-2; D is undetermined. V was pared by 8 bases and J by 5 bases, with 18 bases between. Germline V gene data show CDR1 as DFQATT and CDR2 as SNEGSKA (reference sequence). The CDR3 covers 13 residues. As DNA, the CDR3 is TGCAGTTCCTCAAGGGCGCAAGATTATGGCTACACCTTC. It encodes CSSSRAQDYGYTF.

This clonotype appeared a single time. The chain combines TRBV20-1 with TRBJ1-4, with 7 bases fitting TRBD1. This CDR3 has 14 amino acids. V was clipped by 5 bases and J by 7 bases; unmatched bases: 10. Germline CDR1 DFQATT, CDR2 SNEGSKA (reference sequence). CDR3 amino acids: CSAHHGTAGEKLFF. The CDR3 DNA follows: TGCAGTGCTCATCATGGGACAGCTGGTGAAAAACTGTTTTTT.